One and the same sample provided the 29 T cell receptor beta chains below, sequenced in a study of OX40 agonist ivuxolimab in advanced cancers. Using immunoSEQ multiplex PCR, the repertoire was profiled, and TCRdb retains in-frame clones only, with some absent. The repertoire holds 70,000 or so clones, with around 87% as singletons. The input for sequencing was CD4+ or CD8+ T cells sorted from blood, taken in a trial of the OX40 agonist ivuxolimab. The receptors derive from an adult with an advanced solid tumor such as melanoma, head and neck, liver or kidney cancer.

This clone has a handful of counts. This chain joins TRBV27 and TRBJ1-4; no clear D. The CDR3 spans 14 residues. Trimming removed 2 bases from V and 8 bases from J, with 12 bases in between. Germline loops: CDR1 MNHEY, CDR2 SMNVEV (reference sequence). CDR3 protein: CASSLIGQREKLFF. CDR3 nucleotides: TGTGCCAGCAGTTTAATAGGGCAGAGAGAAAAACTGTTTTTT.

The chain has TRBV14 and TRBJ1-1; unclear D gene. Germline V gene sequence: CDR1 SGHDN, CDR2 FVKESK. The CDR3 sequence is 14 residues long. V was trimmed by 3 bases and J by 1 base, leaving 9 bases between them. The CDR3 sequence: CASSQWGGNTEAFF. The CDR3 region has the DNA TGTGCCAGCAGCCAGTGGGGTGGGAACACTGAAGCTTTCTTT.

The V call is TRBV11-2, the J call TRBJ2-7, with D possibly TRBD2 on 6 matching bases. This CDR3 has 15 amino acids. The ends were cut back, 3 bases at V and 3 bases at J, with 15 bases in the middle. Germline loops: CDR1 SGHAT, CDR2 FQNNGV. This chain's CDR3 is CASSFAGTSLYEQYF. The CDR3 DNA sequence: TGTGCCAGCAGCTTCGCGGGAACGTCCCTCTACGAGCAGTACTTC. Supplemented by reference TRBV11-2 and TRBJ2-7, the full variable domain reads EAGVAQSPRYKIIEKRQSVAFWCNPISGHATLYWYQQILGQGPKLLIQFQNNGVVDDSQLPKDRFSAERLKGVDSTLKIQPAKLEDSAVYLCASSFAGTSLYEQYFGPGTRLTVT.

V and J are TRBV7-3 and TRBJ2-1; 10 bases match TRBD2. Germline V CDR1 and CDR2: SGHTA, FQGTGA. Trimming cost V 5 bases and J 6 bases; bases outside gene matches: 7. The CDR3 consists of 15 residues. The CDR3 here is CASSPAGGSRNEQFF. The CDR3 DNA sequence: TGTGCCAGCAGCCCAGCGGGGGGGTCTCGCAATGAGCAGTTCTTC.

V is TRBV6-1 and J is TRBJ2-1; 9 bases align to TRBD1. Germline CDR1 MNHNS, CDR2 SASEGT. This CDR3 has 15 amino acids. Trimming at V came to 8 bases and at J to 3 bases, leaving 8 bases not matched to a gene. CDR3 sequence (DNA): TGTGCCAGCTCTCTCTGGGACAGGGACTACAATGAGCAGTTCTTC. It encodes CASSLWDRDYNEQFF.

This clone has just a few counts. The chain recombines TRBV18 with TRBJ1-2; possibly TRBD1 for D (5 bases). Germline CDR1 is KGHSH and CDR2 is LQKENI. With 3 bases removed from V and 7 bases from J, the gap between germline ends came to 9 bases. CDR3 length equals 12 residues. The CDR3 sequence is CASSPSGGGYTF. For the CDR3, the DNA is TGTGCCAGCTCACCCAGCGGGGGTGGCTACACCTTC.

A few counts support this clone. V usage is TRBV4-2 and J usage is TRBJ2-7, with 7 bases matching TRBD1. The germline CDR1 and CDR2 sequences are LGHNA and YNFKEQ. Losses at the gene ends were 3 bases for V and 6 bases for J; bases not matched to a gene: 11. The CDR3 contains 15 residues. This CDR3 reads CASSQAAGTAGEQYF. CDR3 sequence (DNA): TGTGCCAGCAGCCAGGCCGCCGGGACAGCCGGCGAGCAGTACTTC.

V and J are TRBV19 and TRBJ2-2; D may match TRBD1 or TRBD2 (5 bases each). The CDR3 length is 16 residues. Trimming shortened V by 4 bases and J by 0 bases, and 12 bases separated the two germline ends. The germline CDR1 and CDR2 sequences are LNHDA and SQIVND (reference sequence). The CDR3 protein is CASSTAGTANTGELFF. CDR3 DNA: TGTGCCAGTAGTACTGCTGGGACGGCGAACACCGGGGAGCTGTTTTTT.

This chain links TRBV7-9 with TRBJ2-3; the D gene could be TRBD1 or TRBD2 (5 bases each). CDR1 is SEHNR, CDR2 FQNEAQ, per germline (reference sequence). Trimming shortened V by 5 bases and J by 5 bases, and 20 bases separated the two germline ends. This CDR3 region has 16 residues. DNA for the CDR3: TGTGCCAGCAGCCCTTCCCGGGACCCCGGCGGAGATACGCAGTATTTT. Translated, it gives CASSPSRDPGGDTQYF.

The chain has TRBV19 and TRBJ1-5; D is unresolved. Germline CDR1 LNHDA, CDR2 SQIVND (reference sequence). V was clipped by 10 bases and J by 11 bases, with 12 bases between them. This CDR3 contains 10 residues. The CDR3 nucleotides read TGTGCCACAGGTTCCTTGGCCCAGCATTTT. This gives the protein CATGSLAQHF.

This chain uses TRBV7-9 with TRBJ2-2, with no clear D. CDR1 and CDR2 from the germline V gene are SEHNR and FQNEAQ (reference sequence). Trimming took 5 bases from V and 6 from J, leaving 10 bases between them. The CDR3 runs to 13 residues. CDR3 amino acids: CASSRIGPGELFF. CDR3 nucleotide sequence: TGTGCCAGCAGCCGCATTGGCCCCGGGGAGCTGTTTTTT.

DNA for the CDR3: TGTGCCAGCAGTTTACCCGCGACACCCATGAACACTGAAGCTTTCTTT. Residues: CASSLPATPMNTEAFF. The chain has TRBV28 and TRBJ1-1; D call uncertain. The V end lost 2 bases, the J end lost 0 bases, and 13 bases lay between the germline ends. The germline V gene encodes CDR1 MDHEN and CDR2 SYDVKM. The CDR3 runs 16 residues.

This rearrangement joins TRBV5-1 to TRBJ2-3; D may be TRBD1 (6 bases). The CDR3 covers 15 residues. Trimming removed 0 bases from V and 4 bases from J, with 12 bases in between. In germline, CDR1 is SGHRS, CDR2 YFSETQ. The CDR3 region is CASSLVGARPDTQYF. DNA for the CDR3: TGCGCCAGCAGCTTGGTGGGGGCACGCCCAGATACGCAGTATTTT.

The CDR3 nucleotides read TGTGCCAGCAGGACAGGGGGTAACACCGGGGAGCTGTTTTTT. This gives the protein CASRTGGNTGELFF. The rearrangement joins TRBV7-3 to TRBJ2-2; 9 bases match TRBD1. Germline V lookup: CDR1 SGHTA, CDR2 FQGTGA. The V and J ends lost 6 bases and 2 bases, in that order; junction bases with no gene match: 1. The CDR3 consists of 14 residues. The full variable domain, with the rest looked up from reference TRBV7-3 and TRBJ2-2, is GAGVSQTPSNKVTEKGKYVELRCDPISGHTALYWYRQSLGQGPEFLIYFQGTGAADDSGLPNDRFFAVRPEGSVSTLKIQRTERGDSAVYLCASRTGGNTGELFFGEGSRLTVL.

This clone was observed a few times. The DNA for the CDR3 is TGTGCCAGCAGCCAACCTCCGGGACAGCCGAATTCACCCCTCCACTTT. It codes for CASSQPPGQPNSPLHF. The J gene is TRBJ1-6, the V gene TRBV28, with 7 bases matching TRBD1. CDR1 is MDHEN and CDR2 is SYDVKM in the germline V gene. V was clipped by 6 bases and J by 7 bases; unmatched bases: 12. This CDR3 comprises 16 residues.

This clone was recorded a few times. The V call is TRBV5-8, the J call TRBJ1-5; 7 nucleotides match TRBD1. Germline V CDR1 and CDR2: SGHTS, YDEGEE. The V gene end was trimmed by 4 bases and the J gene end by 5 bases; junction bases not matched to a gene: 12. The CDR3 is 16 amino acids. CDR3 region: CASSPLTGELDQPQHF. CDR3 nucleotide sequence: TGTGCCAGCAGCCCATTAACAGGGGAATTGGATCAGCCCCAGCATTTT.

The chain couples TRBV5-1 to TRBJ2-7, with 8 bases identical to TRBD1. The CDR3 sequence is 15 residues long. With V trimmed by 0 bases and J by 5 bases, 7 bases remained unmatched. CDR1 is SGHRS and CDR2 is YFSETQ in the germline V gene. The DNA for the CDR3 is TGCGCCAGCAGCTTGGCCGGACAGGGTGTCCACGAGCAGTACTTC. It translates to CASSLAGQGVHEQYF.

The V and J genes are TRBV2 and TRBJ2-1; TRBD1 agrees at 11 bases. Losses at the gene ends were 7 bases for V and 7 bases for J; bases not matched to a gene: 9. The germline V gene encodes CDR1 SNHLY and CDR2 FYNNEI. This CDR3 is built from 15 residues. CDR3 residues: CASTGGQGAENEQFF. CDR3 bases: TGTGCCAGCACCGGAGGACAGGGGGCGGAGAATGAGCAGTTCTTC.

Details on this clone: Relative to the germline gene, one junction end is altered; a read error may explain this. The genes are TRBV2 and TRBJ2-5; D is tentatively TRBD1 or TRBD2 (6 bases each). From germline, CDR1 is SNHLY and CDR2 FYNNEI. CDR3 length: 12 amino acids. This chain's CDR3 is CASSEAETRGNF. The CDR3 coding sequence is TGTGCCAGCAGTGAAGCGGAGACTAGGGGGAACTTC.

This clone was counted between two and nine times. The gene calls are TRBV6-5 and TRBJ2-5, with D hard to call. Per germline, CDR1 MNHEY and CDR2 SVGAGI. There are 11 residues in the CDR3. V lost 2 bases to trimming and J lost 4 bases, with 2 bases between them. DNA for the CDR3: TGTGCCAGCAGTTACGTAGAGACCCAGTACTTC. It yields the protein CASSYVETQYF.

The chain links TRBV2 to TRBJ2-6; no firm D call. The CDR3 is 13 residues long. The germline gives CDR1 SNHLY, CDR2 FYNNEI. V shed 3 bases and J shed 0 bases, with 0 bases lying between them. The DNA for the CDR3 is TGTGCCAGCAGTGACTCTGGGGCCAACGTCCTGACTTTC. Translation gives CASSDSGANVLTF.

This sequence joins TRBV6-1 and TRBJ1-1; D uncertain. In germline, CDR1 is MNHNS, CDR2 SASEGT. This CDR3 spans 13 amino acids. The V and J ends lost 7 bases and 5 bases respectively, with 14 bases between them. DNA for the CDR3: TGTGCCAGCACCCCCTCTCTGCAGACTGAAGCTTTCTTT. Its protein is CASTPSLQTEAFF.

The chain links TRBV5-6 to TRBJ1-4; D possibly corresponds to TRBD1 (5 bases). Deletions cut 0 bases from V and 13 bases from J, with 10 bases between. The germline V gene has CDR1 SGHDT and CDR2 YYEEEE. This CDR3 is 12 amino acids long. CDR3 coding DNA: TGTGCCAGCAGCTTGGTGGTAGGGACACTGTTTTTT. It codes for CASSLVVGTLFF.

This rearrangement joins TRBV5-1 to TRBJ2-5; TRBD2 agrees at 15 bases. The CDR3 is 18 amino acids. The V and J ends lost 3 bases and 0 bases, in that order; junction bases with no gene match: 6. From germline, CDR1 is SGHRS and CDR2 YFSETQ. The chain's CDR3 is CASSSGLAGGKYQETQYF. CDR3 nucleotides: TGCGCCAGCAGCTCCGGACTAGCGGGGGGGAAGTACCAAGAGACCCAGTACTTC.

The V call is TRBV6-5, the J call TRBJ1-2; 7 bases map to TRBD1. With 0 bases clipped from V and 3 bases from J, the junction kept 7 bases outside the gene matches. This CDR3 region has 16 residues. Germline CDR1 and CDR2: MNHEY and SVGAGI. The CDR3 coding sequence is TGTGCCAGCAGTTACTCGAGACAGGGAGGTGACTATGGCTACACCTTC. Its translation is CASSYSRQGGDYGYTF.

The chain is built from TRBV5-1 and TRBJ2-1; perhaps TRBD1 as D (6 bases). The CDR3 loop spans 14 amino acids. The germline V and J ends were trimmed by 3 bases and 7 bases, with 14 bases remaining between them. Germline CDR1 reads SGHRS; CDR2 reads YFSETQ. Here the CDR3 reads CASSSRTQGNEQFF. The DNA of the CDR3 is TGCGCCAGCAGCTCCCGGACACAGGGTAATGAGCAGTTCTTC.

The chain links TRBV5-8 to TRBJ1-1, with 9 bases lining up with TRBD1. The germline V gene encodes CDR1 SGHTS and CDR2 YDEGEE. Trimming took 3 bases from V and 1 from J; bases not matched to a gene: 10. CDR3 length equals 17 residues. CDR3 DNA: TGTGCCAGCAGCTCCGGGACAGGGATGTCATGGAACACTGAAGCTTTCTTT. Residues: CASSSGTGMSWNTEAFF.

The J gene is TRBJ1-2, the V gene TRBV30; no clear D gene. Germline V gene sequence: CDR1 GTSNPN, CDR2 SVGIG (reference sequence). The CDR3 spans 12 residues. The ends were cut back, 0 bases at V and 4 bases at J, with 6 bases in the middle. CDR3 region: CAWSVRSYGYTF. CDR3 in DNA: TGTGCCTGGAGTGTACGTTCCTATGGCTACACCTTC.

This clone appeared once. This chain connects TRBV5-6 to TRBJ1-2; D possibly corresponds to TRBD1 (5 bases). This CDR3 is built from 13 residues. Trimming removed 6 bases at V and 4 bases at J, with 13 bases between. Germline assignment: CDR1 SGHDT and CDR2 YYEEEE. This CDR3 reads CASNVVGVYGYTF. CDR3 bases: TGTGCCAGCAACGTGGTAGGGGTCTATGGCTACACCTTC.